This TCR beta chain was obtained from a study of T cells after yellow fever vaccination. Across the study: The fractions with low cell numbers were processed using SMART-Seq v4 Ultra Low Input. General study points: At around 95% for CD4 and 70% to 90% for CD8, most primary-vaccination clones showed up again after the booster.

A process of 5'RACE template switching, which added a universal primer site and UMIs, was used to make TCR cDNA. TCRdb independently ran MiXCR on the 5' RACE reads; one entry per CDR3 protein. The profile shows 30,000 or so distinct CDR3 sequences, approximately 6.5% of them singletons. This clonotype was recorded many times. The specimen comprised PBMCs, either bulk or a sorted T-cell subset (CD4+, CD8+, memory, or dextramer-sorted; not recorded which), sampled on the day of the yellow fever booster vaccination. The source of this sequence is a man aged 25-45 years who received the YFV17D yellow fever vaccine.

In DNA, the CDR3 is TGCGCCAGCAGCTTGGCTACTGGGGCCAACGTCCTGACTTTC. Translated: CASSLATGANVLTF. The chain has TRBV5-1 and TRBJ2-6; no reliable D call. Trimming took 0 bases from V and 2 from J, leaving 3 bases between them. The CDR3 extends over 14 amino acids. Germline CDR1 is SGHRS and CDR2 is YFSETQ.